The 22 T cell receptor beta chains presented below share a single source sample, sequenced in a study of naive and memory T cell subsets. Two oligonucleotides, mixed equimolar, formed the beta constant-region primer covering TRBC1 and TRBC2. TCRdb reanalysed the UMI-ligation and nested PCR reads using MiXCR and keeps one entry per CDR3 protein. The sample shows about 80,000 distinct CDR3 sequences, over 10% of them seen only once. Material: central memory CD4+ T cells from blood. The receptors stem from a human donor in good health.

The rearrangement links TRBV12-3 or TRBV12-4 to TRBJ2-7, with 7 positions matching TRBD1. This CDR3 has 14 amino acids. V was clipped by 2 bases and J by 2 bases; unmatched bases: 3. The CDR3 reads CASSLRQGAYEQYF. In nucleotides, the CDR3 is TGTGCCAGCAGTTTACGGCAGGGGGCCTACGAGCAGTACTTC.

The V call is TRBV20-1, the J call TRBJ2-7; D not resolved. Trimming stripped 1 base from V and 0 bases from J, with 10 bases between. Per the germline V gene, CDR1 is DFQATT and CDR2 is SNEGSKA (reference sequence). The CDR3 consists of 14 residues. The CDR3: CSARVDLGSYEQYF. For the CDR3, the DNA is TGCAGTGCTAGAGTTGATTTAGGCTCCTACGAGCAGTACTTC.

This clonotype is medium-sized within its sample. The chain combines TRBV10-2 with TRBJ2-3, with D perhaps matching TRBD1 (6 bases). The CDR3 totals 15 residues. The V gene's germline CDR1 is WSHSY and CDR2 SAAADI. V dropped 4 bases and J dropped 1 base, with 12 bases sitting between them. The DNA for the CDR3 is TGCGCCAGCAGTGGGGTAGGGGGTGGCACAGATACGCAGTATTTT. The encoded protein is CASSGVGGGTDTQYF.

This clonotype occurred many times. The chain couples TRBV6-6 to TRBJ2-5; D perhaps matches TRBD1 (5 bases). The length of the CDR3 is 13 residues. Trimming stripped 6 bases from V and 0 bases from J, with 8 bases between. In germline, CDR1 is MNHNY, CDR2 SVGAGI (reference sequence). For the CDR3, the DNA is TGTGCCAGCAGGCGGACAAACCAAGAGACCCAGTACTTC. Protein sequence: CASRRTNQETQYF.

This clonotype appeared a few times. The chain is built from TRBV27 and TRBJ1-1; 10 bases map to TRBD1. V lost 7 bases and J lost 11; bases outside the gene matches: 10. The CDR3 sequence is 13 residues long. CDR1 MNHEY and CDR2 SMNVEV come from the germline V gene (reference sequence). The CDR3: CASKFLDRGLAFF. As DNA, the CDR3 is TGTGCCAGCAAATTCCTAGACAGGGGGCTGGCTTTCTTT.

This clonotype was recorded a few times. V usage is TRBV7-8 and J usage is TRBJ2-7; D perhaps matches TRBD1 (6 bases). Per the germline V gene, CDR1 is SGHVS and CDR2 is FQNEAQ. The CDR3 spans 16 residues. Trimming took off 7 bases at V and 2 bases at J, with 21 bases between the two ends. Written as DNA, the CDR3 is TGTGCCAGCACGCAATCCAGGGGCAGTGTCCCCTACGAGCAGTACTTC. It is translated as CASTQSRGSVPYEQYF.

Written as DNA, the CDR3 is TGTGCCAGCAGTTTAACAGTTTCCTCTGGAAACACCATATATTTT. Residues: CASSLTVSSGNTIYF. This sequence joins TRBV27 and TRBJ1-3; no clear D gene. Trimming took 2 bases from V and 0 from J, leaving 8 bases between them. Germline CDR1 MNHEY, CDR2 SMNVEV (reference sequence). This CDR3 region has 15 residues.

The chain couples TRBV7-2 to TRBJ2-4; 7 positions match TRBD1. The germline CDR1 and CDR2 sequences are SGHTA and FQGNSA. The CDR3 runs 15 residues. V was clipped by 0 bases and J by 7 bases; unmatched bases: 6. CDR3: CASSLAAGTANIQYF. The CDR3 DNA reads as TGTGCCAGCAGCTTAGCGGCCGGGACAGCTAACATTCAGTACTTC.

The chain couples TRBV12-3 or TRBV12-4 to TRBJ2-1; D remains ambiguous. The CDR3 runs 14 residues. V shed 7 bases and J shed 4 bases, with 14 bases lying between them. The CDR3 protein is CASTPRAGYNEQFF. DNA of the CDR3: TGTGCCAGCACCCCTAGGGCTGGGTACAATGAGCAGTTCTTC.

This clonotype was observed many times. The J gene is TRBJ2-1, the V gene TRBV20-1; 11 bases align to TRBD2. The length of the CDR3 is 16 residues. V was clipped by 5 bases and J by 6 bases; unmatched bases: 12. The germline V gene has CDR1 DFQATT and CDR2 SNEGSKA (reference sequence). The DNA of the CDR3 is TGCAGTGCTCCGCCTAGCGGGAGGTGGGGCCGCAATGAGCAGTTCTTC. It yields the protein CSAPPSGRWGRNEQFF.

The J gene is TRBJ2-7, the V gene TRBV7-2; 8 bases agree with TRBD2. This CDR3 has 16 residues. V gave up 5 bases and J gave up 4 bases; unmatched junction bases: 13. CDR1 and CDR2 (germline): SGHTA, FQGNSA. The CDR3 reads CASSARLGGTRYEQYF. The CDR3 DNA sequence: TGTGCCAGCAGCGCGAGACTGGGAGGGACTAGGTACGAGCAGTACTTC. Full variable domain (remainder filled in from reference TRBV7-2 and TRBJ2-7): GAGVSQSPSNKVTEKGKDVELRCDPISGHTALYWYRQSLGQGLEFLIYFQGNSAPDKSGLPSDRFSAERTGGSVSTLTIQRTQQEDSAVYLCASSARLGGTRYEQYFGPGTRLTVT.

The chain employs TRBV11-2 and TRBJ2-1; D is undetermined. In germline, CDR1 is SGHAT, CDR2 FQNNGV. The germline V and J ends were trimmed by 2 bases and 4 bases, with 6 bases remaining between them. The CDR3 runs 13 residues. In nucleotides, the CDR3 is TGTGCCAGCAGCTTACGGTCGTACAATGAGCAGTTCTTC. This sequence encodes CASSLRSYNEQFF.

This rearrangement joins TRBV2 to TRBJ1-1; weak D call: TRBD1 (5 bases). Germline CDR1 SNHLY, CDR2 FYNNEI. This CDR3 has 13 residues. V was trimmed by 6 bases and J by 2 bases, leaving 10 bases between them. This CDR3 reads CASRRGPNTEAFF. The CDR3, as DNA: TGTGCCAGCAGAAGGGGCCCAAACACTGAAGCTTTCTTT.

The chain is built from TRBV4-1 and TRBJ1-5; a possible D gene is TRBD1 (6 bases). The CDR3 extends over 13 amino acids. Trimming cost V 3 bases and J 7 bases, with 10 bases left between them. Germline CDR1 MGHRA, CDR2 YSYEKL. The CDR3 here is CASSQGGQQPQHF. CDR3 nucleotides: TGCGCCAGCAGCCAGGGAGGACAGCAGCCCCAGCATTTT.

This clonotype was observed a handful of times. The J gene is TRBJ1-5, the V gene TRBV25-1; 10 nucleotides agree with TRBD1. Germline V gene data show CDR1 as MGHDK and CDR2 as SYGVNS. Losses at the gene ends were 4 bases for V and 2 bases for J; bases not matched to a gene: 8. CDR3 size: 17 residues. CDR3 loop: CASSASPGQGGNQPQHF. Written as DNA, the CDR3 is TGTGCCAGCAGTGCCTCCCCCGGACAGGGGGGCAATCAGCCCCAGCATTTT. Combining the CDR3 with reference TRBV25-1 and TRBJ1-5 gives the whole variable domain EADIYQTPRYLVIGTGKKITLECSQTMGHDKMYWYQQDPGMELHLIHYSYGVNSTEKGDLSSESTVSRIRTEHFPLTLESARPSHTSQYLCASSASPGQGGNQPQHFGDGTRLSIL.

This clonotype was detected many times. V usage is TRBV20-1 and J usage is TRBJ2-3, with TRBD2 identical over 8 bases. V gave up 4 bases and J gave up 2 bases; unmatched junction bases: 8. CDR3 length: 15 amino acids. Germline V gene lookup returns CDR1 DFQATT and CDR2 SNEGSKA (reference sequence). CDR3 coding DNA: TGCAGTGCTATACTAGCGGAAAGCCACACAGATACGCAGTATTTT. This sequence encodes CSAILAESHTDTQYF.

The chain has TRBV14 and TRBJ2-3; 11 nucleotides line up with TRBD2. The CDR3 length is 19 residues. Germline values: CDR1 SGHDN, CDR2 FVKESK. V dropped 3 bases and J dropped 2; count of bases not matched to a gene: 13. The CDR3 DNA is TGTGCCAGCAGCCAGTCACCGGGACTAGCGGTTACCGACACAGATACGCAGTATTTT. Translated, it gives CASSQSPGLAVTDTDTQYF.

This clonotype was detected only a few times. The chain employs TRBV9 and TRBJ2-3; D perhaps matches TRBD2 (6 bases). CDR3 length: 14 amino acids. The germline CDR1 and CDR2 sequences are SGDLS and YYNGEE. The V end lost 3 bases, the J end lost 6 bases, and 14 bases lay between the germline ends. As DNA, the CDR3 is TGTGCCAGCAGCGACTACGGGGGACCCGATACGCAGTATTTT. It is translated as CASSDYGGPDTQYF.

The chain is built from TRBV9 and TRBJ2-7, with D possibly being TRBD1 (7 bases). The CDR3 is 16 amino acids. V was shortened by 2 bases and J by 7 bases, with 22 bases between the two germline ends. From germline, CDR1 is SGDLS and CDR2 YYNGEE. This chain's CDR3 is CASSVRSGTARGEQYF. CDR3 sequence (DNA): TGTGCCAGCAGCGTTCGTTCCGGGACAGCCCGGGGGGAGCAGTACTTC. The full variable domain, completed using reference TRBV9 and TRBJ2-7, is DSGVTQTPKHLITATGQRVTLRCSPRSGDLSVYWYQQSLDQGLQFLIQYYNGEERAKGNILERFSAQQFPDLHSELNLSSLELGDSALYFCASSVRSGTARGEQYFGPGTRLTVT.

The chain recombines TRBV29-1 with TRBJ1-3; TRBD1 might be the D (6 bases). From germline, CDR1 is SQVTM and CDR2 ANQGSEA. This CDR3 has 13 amino acids. The V end lost 3 bases, the J end lost 7 bases, and 13 bases lay between the germline ends. The CDR3 region is CSVEVTGRNTIYF. The CDR3, as DNA: TGCAGCGTTGAGGTGACAGGCCGTAACACCATATATTTT.

This clonotype was recorded at least ten times. This chain connects TRBV15 to TRBJ2-4; TRBD1 aligns across 9 bases. This CDR3 contains 17 residues. V lost 1 base, J lost 2 bases, and 6 bases stayed unmatched. Germline V gives CDR1 LNHNV, CDR2 YYDKDF (reference sequence). The chain's CDR3 is CATSRVGTGLSKNIQYF. The CDR3 nucleotides read TGTGCCACCAGCAGAGTTGGGACAGGGCTCTCCAAAAACATTCAGTACTTC.

This clonotype was observed a few times. The chain joins TRBV4-1 to TRBJ2-1, with 8 nucleotides matching TRBD2. V lost 1 base, J lost 6 bases, and 5 bases stayed unmatched. Germline CDR1 reads MGHRA; CDR2 reads YSYEKL. This CDR3 region has 15 residues. The CDR3 DNA sequence: TGCGCCAGCAGCCAAGGGGGACTAGAGAGCAATGAGCAGTTCTTC. It encodes CASSQGGLESNEQFF.